Shown below are 28 T cell receptor beta chains from a single sample sequenced in a study of control samples from healthy donors and cancer patients. The data were produced by immunoSEQ multiplex PCR, yet TCRdb's version contains in-frame clones alone and is incomplete. The profile shows about 180,000 clones, around 90% of them singletons. Sequencing was done on a sample of blood. These TCRs come from a woman aged 45-59 years in good health.

This sequence joins TRBV7-9 and TRBJ2-5; 7 nucleotides match TRBD2. Germline assignment: CDR1 SEHNR and CDR2 FQNEAQ (reference sequence). Germline trimming cut 5 bases from V and 2 bases from J; bases unmatched to any gene: 2. CDR3 length: 13 amino acids. CDR3: CASSGGGQETQYF. CDR3 sequence (DNA): TGTGCCAGCAGCGGGGGGGGGCAAGAGACCCAGTACTTC.

The chain recombines TRBV29-1 with TRBJ2-2; D may correspond to TRBD1 or TRBD2 (5 bases each). V lost 5 bases to trimming and J lost 6 bases, with 13 bases between them. The CDR3 consists of 13 residues. The germline V gene encodes CDR1 SQVTM and CDR2 ANQGSEA. The CDR3 coding sequence is TGCAGCGTTTTTTCTGGGGGTGCCGGGGAGCTGTTTTTT. Amino acids: CSVFSGGAGELFF.

The V and J genes are TRBV18 and TRBJ2-2; D call uncertain. The CDR3 runs 13 residues. Germline V CDR1 and CDR2: KGHSH, LQKENI. Trimming stripped 2 bases from V and 8 bases from J, with 9 bases between. Written as DNA, the CDR3 is TGTGCCAGCTCACCAGACGTGGCAGGGGAGCTGTTTTTT. Translated: CASSPDVAGELFF.

The rearrangement uses TRBV19 and TRBJ2-1; TRBD2 matches 8 bases. This CDR3 spans 12 amino acids. Germline-derived CDR1 and CDR2 are LNHDA and SQIVND (reference sequence). Trimming cost V 7 bases and J 8 bases; bases outside gene matches: 4. The CDR3: CASTSGGYEQFF. In DNA, the CDR3 is TGTGCCAGTACCTCGGGGGGGTATGAGCAGTTCTTC.

This sequence joins TRBV5-1 and TRBJ1-2; D may be TRBD1 (6 bases). Germline CDR1 and CDR2: SGHRS and YFSETQ. CDR3 length: 13 amino acids. The V end was cut by 4 bases, the J end by 7 bases, with 14 bases between. Here the CDR3 reads CASSPVGAAGYTF. CDR3 nucleotides: TGCGCCAGCAGCCCGGTGGGGGCAGCTGGCTACACCTTC.

The rearrangement links TRBV29-1 to TRBJ1-2, with a weak D call TRBD1 (5 bases). There are 12 residues in the CDR3. Germline assignment: CDR1 SQVTM and CDR2 ANQGSEA. Trimming left V 7 bases short and J 8 bases short, with 17 bases between. Here the CDR3 DNA reads TGCAGCGCTATCGGCCCGGGGGGGGGCTACACCTTC. It is translated as CSAIGPGGGYTF.

This sequence joins TRBV6-5 and TRBJ2-7; no definite D call. This CDR3 has 14 amino acids. The V gene lost 5 bases and the J gene lost 0 bases, with 11 bases spanning the gap. The V gene's germline CDR1 is MNHEY and CDR2 SVGAGI. This CDR3 reads CASSPRWSSYEQYF. DNA for the CDR3: TGTGCCAGCAGTCCCAGGTGGAGCTCCTACGAGCAGTACTTC.

This chain joins TRBV3-1 (or the pseudogene TRBV3-2) and TRBJ2-7; D uncertain. Trimming took off 0 bases at V and 7 bases at J, with 10 bases between the two ends. The CDR3 is made up of 13 amino acids. Germline lookup yields CDR1 LGHDT and CDR2 YNNKEL (reference sequence). The CDR3 is CASSQDRVSEQYF. In DNA form, the CDR3 reads TGTGCCAGCAGCCAAGATAGGGTTTCTGAGCAGTACTTC.

The rearrangement links TRBV6-6 to TRBJ1-1, with D unclear. Germline CDR1 and CDR2: MNHNY and SVGAGI (reference sequence). The CDR3 contains 12 residues. V was clipped by 8 bases and J by 0 bases, with 7 bases between them. The CDR3 spells CASGTVNTEAFF. CDR3 DNA: TGTGCCAGCGGCACTGTGAACACTGAAGCTTTCTTT.

The chain recombines TRBV30 with TRBJ2-7; D uncertain. The CDR3 runs 12 residues. Germline lookup yields CDR1 GTSNPN and CDR2 SVGIG (reference sequence). The V and J ends lost 3 bases and 5 bases respectively, with 11 bases between them. In DNA form, the CDR3 reads TGTGCCTGGAGGATGGGGTTCCACGAGCAGTACTTC. It yields the protein CAWRMGFHEQYF.

This chain joins TRBV6-6 and TRBJ2-3; TRBD2 aligns across 10 bases. V trimming: 5 bases; J trimming: 0 bases; junction bases outside the gene matches: 5. CDR1 is MNHNY, CDR2 SVGAGI, per germline (reference sequence). The CDR3 has 16 residues. DNA for the CDR3: TGTGCCAGCAGTACCCGGACTAGCGGTAGCACAGATACGCAGTATTTT. Translated: CASSTRTSGSTDTQYF.

This chain connects TRBV19 to TRBJ2-2, with D possibly being TRBD1 (6 bases). From germline, CDR1 is LNHDA and CDR2 SQIVND (reference sequence). Between the trimmed V and J ends, which lost 7 bases and 7 bases, there was a span of 22 bases. The CDR3 is 16 residues long. The CDR3 protein is CASTLGTYGPGGELFF. The CDR3 bases are TGTGCCAGTACCCTCGGGACATACGGTCCCGGCGGGGAGCTGTTTTTT.

This chain uses TRBV27 with TRBJ2-3; 16 bases map to TRBD2. Germline values: CDR1 MNHEY, CDR2 SMNVEV (reference sequence). J was trimmed by 1 base and V by 2 bases; bases with no gene match: 6. The CDR3 contains 19 residues. The CDR3: CASSLAGTSGGAGTDTQYF. CDR3 bases: TGTGCCAGCAGTTTAGCCGGGACTAGCGGGGGGGCTGGCACAGATACGCAGTATTTT.

The gene calls are TRBV5-3 and TRBJ2-7; D unclear. TRBV5-3 is noted as an ORF with a role that remains uncertain. Trimming shortened V by 6 bases and J by 3 bases, and 19 bases separated the two germline ends. The CDR3 totals 15 residues. CDR3 amino acids: CARTDGRPHGYEQYF. The CDR3 nucleotides read TGTGCCAGAACTGACGGGCGACCCCACGGCTACGAGCAGTACTTC.

The V gene is TRBV6-5, the J gene TRBJ1-5; D ambiguous. CDR3 length equals 13 residues. V lost 6 bases and J lost 0, with 6 bases in between. Germline values: CDR1 MNHEY, CDR2 SVGAGI. The CDR3 is CASSRASNQPQHF. CDR3 bases: TGTGCCAGCAGCAGAGCTAGCAATCAGCCCCAGCATTTT.

V is TRBV7-2 and J is TRBJ2-1; D may be TRBD2 (6 bases). V was trimmed by 5 bases and J by 2 bases, leaving 13 bases between them. The CDR3 consists of 15 residues. CDR1 and CDR2 from the germline V gene are SGHTA and FQGNSA. The DNA of the CDR3 is TGTGCCAGCAGCGGAGTGGGGGGACCCTACAATGAGCAGTTCTTC. Translating gives CASSGVGGPYNEQFF.

V is TRBV4-1 and J is TRBJ1-3, with D uncertain. CDR3 length: 15 residues. V was trimmed by 4 bases and J by 4 bases, leaving 14 bases between them. CDR1 is MGHRA, CDR2 YSYEKL, per germline. CDR3 region: CASSRAVVPGNTIYF. The CDR3 bases are TGCGCCAGCAGCCGGGCCGTTGTTCCCGGAAACACCATATATTTT.

This chain uses TRBV7-6 with TRBJ2-5, with TRBD1 as a possible D gene (7 bases). V was clipped by 5 bases and J by 2 bases, with 18 bases between them. Germline lookup yields CDR1 SGHVS and CDR2 FNYEAQ. This CDR3 comprises 16 residues. The CDR3 loop is CASSLRRGRVQETQYF. CDR3 DNA: TGTGCCAGCAGCCTTAGGAGGGGGCGGGTTCAAGAGACCCAGTACTTC.

The chain carries TRBV16 and TRBJ2-5, with D possibly matching TRBD1 (5 bases). The CDR3 covers 15 residues. CDR1 KGHSY and CDR2 FQNENV come from the germline V gene. Trimming left V 4 bases short and J 5 bases short, with 17 bases between. The CDR3 sequence: CASSLHWAGQETQYF. In DNA, the CDR3 is TGTGCCAGCAGCCTCCACTGGGCAGGGCAGGAGACCCAGTACTTC.

Concerning this clone: In the same sample, other DNA sequences code for this CDR3. This chain connects TRBV19 to TRBJ1-5; D might be TRBD1 (6 bases). The CDR3 totals 15 residues. Germline V gene lookup returns CDR1 LNHDA and CDR2 SQIVND (reference sequence). The V end lost 9 bases, the J end lost 4 bases, and 19 bases lay between the germline ends. The CDR3 DNA reads TGTGCCAGCACCGCCCGGGACACGAGTAATCAGCCCCAGCATTTT. This sequence encodes CASTARDTSNQPQHF.

The chain links TRBV6-2 or TRBV6-3 to TRBJ1-4, with D unresolved. V lost 6 bases to trimming and J lost 7 bases, with 12 bases between them. The CDR3 is made up of 13 amino acids. Germline-derived CDR1 and CDR2 are MNHEY and SVGEGT. This CDR3 reads CASSLQASEKLFF. The CDR3 DNA reads TGTGCCAGCAGCCTCCAGGCGAGTGAAAAACTGTTTTTT.

The chain employs TRBV7-2 and TRBJ1-1; no firm D call. The CDR3 length is 13 residues. Germline V lookup: CDR1 SGHTA, CDR2 FQGNSA. Trimming cost V 5 bases and J 5 bases, with 12 bases left between them. The CDR3: CASSALWGTEAFF. The CDR3 bases are TGTGCCAGCAGCGCGCTTTGGGGAACTGAAGCTTTCTTT.

This clone has only one observation. V usage is TRBV7-2 and J usage is TRBJ2-1; D is uncertain. V dropped 1 base and J dropped 0 bases, with 7 bases sitting between them. Germline CDR1 is SGHTA and CDR2 is FQGNSA. The CDR3 has 15 residues. CDR3 in DNA: TGTGCCAGCAGCTTAGAGGGTTCCTCCTACAATGAGCAGTTCTTC. Translation: CASSLEGSSYNEQFF.

The V and J genes are TRBV27 and TRBJ2-1; TRBD2 aligns across 7 bases. CDR1 and CDR2 (germline): MNHEY, SMNVEV (reference sequence). The length of the CDR3 is 16 residues. Trimming removed 6 bases from V and 0 bases from J; junction bases left unmatched: 8. The CDR3 region has the DNA TGTGCCAGCAGGCAAAACGGGGGGTTCTCCTACAATGAGCAGTTCTTC. This encodes CASRQNGGFSYNEQFF.

The rearrangement links TRBV7-2 to TRBJ1-1, with D tentatively TRBD1 (5 bases). The germline CDR1 and CDR2 sequences are SGHTA and FQGNSA. The CDR3 runs to 14 residues. Trimming took 3 bases from V and 5 from J, leaving 13 bases between them. In DNA form, the CDR3 reads TGTGCCAGCAGCTTGCAGGGTGTTATGACTGAAGCTTTCTTT. Amino acids: CASSLQGVMTEAFF.

The J gene is TRBJ2-3, the V gene TRBV19; D remains ambiguous. Trimming took 0 bases from V and 10 from J, leaving 8 bases between them. This CDR3 spans 12 amino acids. Germline V gene sequence: CDR1 LNHDA, CDR2 SQIVND (reference sequence). The CDR3 sequence: CASSIDLGAQYF. In DNA form, the CDR3 reads TGTGCCAGTAGTATAGATCTTGGGGCGCAGTATTTT. The full variable domain, with the rest looked up from reference TRBV19 and TRBJ2-3, is DGGITQSPKYLFRKEGQNVTLSCEQNLNHDAMYWYRQDPGQGLRLIYYSQIVNDFQKGDIAEGYSVSREKKESFPLTVTSAQKNPTAFYLCASSIDLGAQYFGPGTRLTVL.

J is TRBJ1-1 and V is TRBV3-1 (or the pseudogene TRBV3-2), with a weak D call TRBD1 (6 bases). The CDR3 is 13 amino acids. The V end lost 5 bases, the J end lost 4 bases, and 11 bases lay between the germline ends. From germline, CDR1 is LGHDT and CDR2 YNNKEL (reference sequence). The chain's CDR3 is CASSAQGSTEAFF. The CDR3 coding sequence is TGTGCCAGCAGCGCCCAGGGGAGCACTGAAGCTTTCTTT.

This chain uses TRBV6-4 with TRBJ1-1, with a tentative D call TRBD1 (5 bases). From germline, CDR1 is MRHNA and CDR2 SNTAGT. V dropped 3 bases and J dropped 1 base, with 18 bases sitting between them. This CDR3 is 17 amino acids long. The CDR3 coding sequence is TGTGCCAGCAGTGATCCCCAGACAGTGGCGGGGAACACTGAAGCTTTCTTT. This sequence encodes CASSDPQTVAGNTEAFF.